Here is one T cell receptor (beta chain) with its context. The antigen remains unidentified. TCRdb keeps only in-frame clones here, not all; method: immunoSEQ multiplex PCR. Of 100,000 or so clones in the sample, 85% to 90% were seen once. This sample is drawn from a study of T cell responses to AZD1222 COVID-19 vaccine. General study findings and limits: Mapped onto spike, vaccine-associated CD4 TCRs spanned it and were dominant at 160-218 and 743-854. Reportedly, nearly half of unique spike TCRs recognized epitopes outside B.1.351/B.1.1.7 mutations.

Trimming took off 4 bases at V and 1 base at J, with 8 bases between the two ends. Germline V CDR1 and CDR2: MGHRA, YSYEKL. The CDR3 covers 14 residues. Sample: peripheral blood, taken on day 0 of AZD1222 vaccination. The rearrangement uses TRBV4-1 and TRBJ1-3; unclear D gene. The sequence was obtained from an adult in good health. DNA of the CDR3: TGCGCCAGCAGCCGCCTAGAATCTGGAAACACCATATATTTT. This translates into CASSRLESGNTIYF.